The next 2 T cell receptor beta chains were all read from a single sample in a study of T cell responses to AZD1222 COVID-19 vaccine. Sequencing used immunoSEQ multiplex PCR; TCRdb keeps in-frame clones, though not all of them. The sample has about 120,000 clones, 80% to 90% seen once. The source was peripheral blood, collected on day 0 of AZD1222 vaccination. Source of these receptors: an adult in good health.

This chain uses TRBV18 with TRBJ2-7, with D tentatively TRBD1 or TRBD2 (5 bases each). The CDR3 runs to 15 residues. Trimming cost V 3 bases and J 4 bases, with 16 bases left between them. Germline CDR1 KGHSH, CDR2 LQKENI. CDR3 nucleotide sequence: TGTGCCAGCTCACCCTTGGGCAGGGACCTATACGAGCAGTACTTC. Residues: CASSPLGRDLYEQYF. Based on the CDR3 plus reference TRBV18 and TRBJ2-7, the full variable domain is NAGVMQNPRHLVRRRGQEARLRCSPMKGHSHVYWYRQLPEEGLKFMVYLQKENIIDESGMPKERFSAEFPKEGPSILRIQQVVRGDSAAYFCASSPLGRDLYEQYFGPGTRLTVT.

The chain couples TRBV24-1 to TRBJ2-5; TRBD1 aligns across 7 bases. Germline V gene sequence: CDR1 KGHDR, CDR2 SFDVKD. The CDR3 totals 16 residues. J gave up 4 bases and V 1 base, and 8 bases lay outside the gene matches. CDR3 nucleotide sequence: TGTGCCACCAGTGATTTAACACAGGGGCGGTCAGAGACCCAGTACTTC. It yields the protein CATSDLTQGRSETQYF.